The clone carrying this T cell receptor (beta chain) has only a few counts. What it binds is not known. Sequencing was at survey level. The repertoire was sequenced with immunoSEQ multiplex PCR; TCRdb's copy has only in-frame clones and lacks some. Of tens of thousands of clones in the sample, 55% to 85% were seen once. This entry is derived from a study of pediatric ulcerative colitis. The V and J ends lost 3 bases and 2 bases respectively, with 2 bases between them. The germline CDR1 and CDR2 sequences are SGHAT and FQNNGV. The CDR3 runs 11 residues. One to two pinch biopsies were taken from the rectum during colonoscopy. Study-wide results and limits: Ulcerative colitis patients shared more blood-rectal clones than controls.

The sequencing sample was made of gut tissue. This chain joins TRBV11-2 and TRBJ2-7; D is ambiguous. This TCR was recovered from a boy aged 10-17 years with moderate ulcerative colitis. The CDR3, as DNA: TGTGCCAGCAGCTTCACCTACGAGCAGTACTTC. Encoded protein: CASSFTYEQYF. The variable domain in full, with the rest retrieved from reference TRBV11-2 and TRBJ2-7, is EAGVAQSPRYKIIEKRQSVAFWCNPISGHATLYWYQQILGQGPKLLIQFQNNGVVDDSQLPKDRFSAERLKGVDSTLKIQPAKLEDSAVYLCASSFTYEQYFGPGTRLTVT.